Below, 13 T cell receptor beta chains from the same sample are listed, as sequenced in a study of response to subunit inactivated influenza vaccine. Via MiXCR, TCRdb re-called the RT-PCR reads, giving one row per CDR3 protein. The sample lists approximately 730,000 distinct CDR3 sequences; 14% were seen once. Sample: PBMCs from blood, taken about 14 days before vaccination. The receptors originated from a man aged 50-59 years who received an inactivated influenza vaccine.

V gene TRBV5-1 combines with J gene TRBJ2-3, with unresolved D. The germline V gene has CDR1 SGHRS and CDR2 YFSETQ. V was cut by 3 bases and J by 6 bases, with 11 bases left in between. This CDR3 spans 13 amino acids. The CDR3, as DNA: TGCGCCAGCAGCTCCCACTCACGGGATACGCAGTATTTT. Encoded protein: CASSSHSRDTQYF.

A few counts support this clonotype. This chain uses TRBV7-8 with TRBJ1-1; possible D gene TRBD1, 6 bases. The V gene's germline CDR1 is SGHVS and CDR2 FQNEAQ. Between the trimmed V and J ends, which lost 4 bases and 4 bases, there was a span of 16 bases. The CDR3 runs to 15 residues. CDR3 DNA: TGTGCCAGCAGCTCTACCACAGGGTTCGGCACTGAAGCTTTCTTT. This translates into CASSSTTGFGTEAFF.

This clonotype was detected only a few times. The chain uses TRBV9 and TRBJ2-1; D might be TRBD1 or TRBD2, each matching 7 bases. Germline V gives CDR1 SGDLS, CDR2 YYNGEE. CDR3 length: 16 amino acids. V shed 4 bases and J shed 6 bases, with 20 bases lying between them. CDR3 nucleotides: TGTGCCAGCAGCAGCGGGACAGATCCCCGGGGCAATGAGCAGTTCTTC. It translates to CASSSGTDPRGNEQFF.

The rearrangement uses TRBV28 and TRBJ1-2; unclear D gene. Germline V gene data show CDR1 as MDHEN and CDR2 as SYDVKM. Trimming took 8 bases from V and 7 from J, leaving 17 bases between them. The CDR3 is 13 residues long. CDR3 DNA: TGTGCCAGCTGCCCAGTTGCCCAGGCTGGCTACACCTTC. Translated, it gives CASCPVAQAGYTF.

This clonotype was seen a handful of times. The rearrangement uses TRBV14 and TRBJ2-3; 10 bases match TRBD2. CDR1 is SGHDN and CDR2 is FVKESK in the germline V gene. V lost 0 bases and J lost 4; bases outside the gene matches: 4. This CDR3 region has 16 residues. The CDR3 here is CASSQDASGGPDTQYF. DNA of the CDR3: TGTGCCAGCAGCCAAGATGCTAGCGGGGGACCAGATACGCAGTATTTT. The whole variable domain, remainder taken from reference TRBV14 and TRBJ2-3, is EAGVTQFPSHSVIEKGQTVTLRCDPISGHDNLYWYRRVMGKEIKFLLHFVKESKQDESGMPNNRFLAERTGGTYSTLKVQPAELEDSGVYFCASSQDASGGPDTQYFGPGTRLTVL.

This clonotype was counted only a few times. This chain joins TRBV20-1 and TRBJ2-6; 8 bases match TRBD1. The CDR3 runs 15 residues. The germline V gene encodes CDR1 DFQATT and CDR2 SNEGSKA (reference sequence). J lost 0 bases, V lost 6 bases, and 4 bases had no gene match. The CDR3, as DNA: TGCAGTGCAAGACAGGGGAGCTCTGGGGCCAACGTCCTGACTTTC. This codes for CSARQGSSGANVLTF.

The V and J genes are TRBV20-1 and TRBJ2-7, with TRBD2 matching 13 bases. The V segment lost 1 base and the J segment 4 bases; nucleotides outside the gene matches: 7. Germline V CDR1 and CDR2: DFQATT, SNEGSKA (reference sequence). This CDR3 region has 16 residues. CDR3 sequence (DNA): TGCAGTGCTAGAGGGGGGGGACTAGCGGGAAGATACGAGCAGTACTTC. Its translation: CSARGGGLAGRYEQYF.

This sequence joins TRBV6-1 and TRBJ2-7; D not certain. Trimming cost V 2 bases and J 2 bases, with 10 bases left between them. The CDR3 spans 14 residues. Germline V lookup: CDR1 MNHNS, CDR2 SASEGT. This CDR3 is CASSENGGTYEQYF. Here the CDR3 DNA reads TGTGCCAGCAGTGAAAACGGTGGAACCTACGAGCAGTACTTC.

This clonotype was seen once. The V call is TRBV4-3, the J call TRBJ1-3; 9 positions match TRBD1. The junction had 4 bases not matched to a gene; V was cut back by 4 bases and J by 0 bases. Germline CDR1 and CDR2: LGHNA and YSLEER. CDR3 size: 16 residues. CDR3 coding DNA: TGCGCCAGCAGCCTAGACAGGGGGTTCTCTGGAAACACCATATATTTT. Translated, it gives CASSLDRGFSGNTIYF.

There are many counts of this clonotype. V and J are TRBV12-3 or TRBV12-4 and TRBJ1-1, with unresolved D. Trimming pared 2 bases from V and 0 bases from J, leaving 10 bases between. The CDR3 runs to 15 residues. CDR3 sequence reads: CASSLRGDMNTEAFF. CDR3 DNA: TGTGCCAGCAGTTTACGTGGGGATATGAACACTGAAGCTTTCTTT.

This chain links TRBV5-1 with TRBJ2-3, with 12 bases that match TRBD2. V was clipped by 4 bases and J by 1 base; unmatched bases: 13. The germline V gene has CDR1 SGHRS and CDR2 YFSETQ. The CDR3 is 19 amino acids. The CDR3 DNA follows: TGCGCCAGCAGCCCAGGGACTAGCGGGTCTACCGGGGGCACAGATACGCAGTATTTT. Protein: CASSPGTSGSTGGTDTQYF.

As concerns this clonotype: A clone one base away is much larger, so this may be a read error. The J gene is TRBJ2-3, the V gene TRBV5-4; D not certain. With 2 bases removed from V and 1 base from J, the gap between germline ends came to 8 bases. Germline loops: CDR1 SGHNT, CDR2 YYREEE (reference sequence). This CDR3 spans 14 amino acids. The CDR3 sequence: CASSLYGGTDTQYF. The CDR3 DNA is TGTGCCAGCAGCTTATATGGGGGCACAGATACGCAGTATTTT.

The V and J genes are TRBV20-1 and TRBJ2-5, with 10 bases matching TRBD2. V dropped 3 bases and J dropped 0; count of bases not matched to a gene: 4. CDR1 DFQATT and CDR2 SNEGSKA come from the germline V gene (reference sequence). The CDR3 runs 15 residues. The CDR3 bases are TGCAGTGCTAGTGGACTAGCGGAGAACCAAGAGACCCAGTACTTC. It yields the protein CSASGLAENQETQYF.